These T cell receptor beta chains were read from a single sample in a study of blood T cells in healthy people across ages. TCRdb called the 5' RACE reads again in MiXCR, with one record for every CDR3 protein. The data contain over a million distinct CDR3 sequences, 35% to 45% of them seen just once; the ten biggest clones take up roughly 7.7%. Sequencing input: blood. These receptors all stem from a woman aged 18-35 years in good health. CDR3s include the opening cysteine and the closing phenylalanine or tryptophan. The D gene is left open where the match is weak. Size is omitted from some rows. Given values are once, few, many or a class for expanded clones.

TRBJ2-2 . TRBV20-1 TRBD1 CSAWDRATGELFF TGCAGTGCCTGGGACAGGGCCACCGGGGAGCTGTTTTTT
TRBJ2-1 once TRBV6-2/TRBV6-3 . CASSQAYLTVNEQFF TGTGCCAGCAGCCAAGCTTATCTGACAGTGAATGAGCAGTTCTTC
TRBJ2-7 few TRBV6-6 TRBD1 CASLNRDRGQDEQYF TGTGCCAGTCTAAACCGGGACAGGGGGCAAGACGAGCAGTACTTC
TRBJ2-3 few TRBV20-1 . CSAPPGVPDTQYF TGCAGTGCCCCGCCAGGGGTCCCAGATACGCAGTATTTT
TRBJ1-2 . TRBV14 . CASSQFVAGEGPYGYTF TGTGCCAGCAGCCAATTCGTTGCGGGTGAGGGCCCCTATGGCTACACCTTC
TRBJ2-1 . TRBV4-2 . CASSQEGVETQFF TGTGCCAGCAGCCAAGAAGGGGTGGAGACCCAGTTCTTC
TRBJ2-6 . TRBV5-1 . CASSFLPESGANVLTF TGCGCCAGCAGCTTTTTACCAGAGTCTGGGGCCAACGTCCTGACTTTC
TRBJ2-2 few TRBV5-1 TRBD2 CASSSSTSGSGELFF TGCGCCAGCAGCTCGAGTACTAGCGGGAGTGGGGAGCTGTTTTTT
TRBJ2-3 few TRBV5-1 . CASRLGGHFTDTQYF TGCGCCAGCAGACTAGGGGGACATTTCACAGATACGCAGTATTTT
TRBJ2-5 . TRBV10-3 . CAISFTGQETQYF TGTGCCATCAGTTTTACAGGCCAAGAGACCCAGTACTTC
TRBJ2-7 . TRBV20-1 . CSASSWQGRKSDYEQYF TGCAGTGCTAGTTCTTGGCAGGGCAGAAAAAGTGACTACGAGCAGTACTTC
TRBJ1-2 few TRBV3-1 . CASSQQRGRYTF TGTGCCAGCAGCCAACAGCGGGGCCGCTACACCTTC
TRBJ2-3 . TRBV5-6 . CASSAGPQGSDTQYF TGTGCCAGCAGCGCGGGCCCCCAAGGGTCAGATACGCAGTATTTT
TRBJ1-1 . TRBV30 TRBD1 CAWRGQSNTEAFF TGTGCCTGGAGGGGACAGTCAAACACTGAAGCTTTCTTT
TRBJ2-7 . TRBV20-1 . CRTPGSYEQYF TGTAGAACCCCTGGATCCTACGAGCAGTACTTC
TRBJ2-5 . TRBV3-1 TRBD2 CASSQFSGGMQETQYF TGTGCCAGCAGCCAATTTAGCGGGGGGATGCAAGAGACCCAGTACTTC
TRBJ2-3 . TRBV7-3 TRBD2 CASSLNPAGGPGDTQYF TGTGCCAGCAGCTTAAATCCAGCGGGGGGGCCCGGAGATACGCAGTATTTT
TRBJ2-5 . TRBV27 . CASSTLTSYQETQYF TGTGCCAGCAGCACCTTGACTAGTTACCAAGAGACCCAGTACTTC
TRBJ1-1 once TRBV10-3 . CATGGEDTEAFF TGTGCCACCGGGGGAGAGGACACTGAAGCTTTCTTT
TRBJ2-1 . TRBV5-1 . CASRNRKLIGGLANEQFF TGCGCCAGCAGGAACAGGAAACTCATCGGAGGACTCGCAAATGAGCAGTTCTTC
TRBJ2-1 . TRBV11-2 . CASSLGRHFYNEQFF TGTGCCAGCAGCCTCGGGAGACATTTCTACAATGAGCAGTTCTTC
TRBJ2-5 . TRBV9 . CASSVEGSAATQYF TGTGCCAGCAGCGTAGAAGGTAGCGCGGCAACCCAGTACTTC
TRBJ2-3 few TRBV27 TRBD1 CASSQHRGPWVDTQYF TGTGCCAGCAGTCAGCACAGGGGGCCGTGGGTAGATACGCAGTATTTT
TRBJ2-7 few TRBV5-1 TRBD2 CASSFDTSGSLLEQYF TGCGCCAGCAGCTTCGACACTAGCGGGAGTCTCCTCGAGCAGTACTTC
TRBJ2-7 few TRBV9 TRBD1 CASSVDRAGYEQYF TGTGCCAGCAGCGTGGACAGGGCCGGCTACGAGCAGTACTTC
TRBJ1-5 . TRBV7-2 . CASSPLPLRLNPMQPQHF TGTGCCAGCAGCCCTCTACCCCTTCGGCTAAATCCGATGCAGCCCCAGCATTTT
TRBJ2-5 . TRBV10-3 TRBD1 CAISESGQGRQETQYF TGTGCCATCAGTGAGTCAGGACAGGGGAGGCAAGAGACCCAGTACTTC
TRBJ1-1 . TRBV16 . CASIFVRGVTEAFF TGTGCCAGCATCTTCGTTCGGGGGGTCACTGAAGCTTTCTTT
TRBJ1-2 . TRBV6-7 . CARRGGAGANYGYTF TGTGCCCGTAGGGGAGGGGCCGGAGCTAACTATGGCTACACCTTC
TRBJ2-1 few TRBV6-6 . CASSQFGQLNEQFF TGTGCCAGCAGTCAATTCGGACAGTTGAATGAGCAGTTCTTC
TRBJ2-1 few TRBV5-1 TRBD1 CASSLQGARDEQFF TGCGCCAGCAGCTTGCAGGGGGCGCGCGATGAGCAGTTCTTC
TRBJ2-5 few TRBV29-1 . CSVGDGSTQETQYF TGCAGCGTTGGGGACGGGTCGACCCAAGAGACCCAGTACTTC
TRBJ2-5 . TRBV7-9 TRBD1 CASSLATTGPQETQYF TGTGCCAGCAGCTTAGCAACGACAGGGCCCCAAGAGACCCAGTACTTC
TRBJ1-2 . TRBV25-1 . CASSESGVNYGYTF TGTGCCAGCAGTGAATCCGGGGTAAACTATGGCTACACCTTC
TRBJ1-2 few TRBV29-1 . CSVVGSPGDYGYTF TGCAGCGTCGTCGGGAGCCCCGGAGACTATGGCTACACCTTC
TRBJ1-2 once TRBV12-3/TRBV12-4 . CASSRGSGGYTF TGTGCCAGCAGCCGGGGGTCGGGCGGCTACACCTTC
TRBJ2-7 few TRBV7-9 TRBD1 CASSLGQGPANFYEQYF TGTGCCAGCAGCTTAGGACAGGGCCCCGCGAATTTCTACGAGCAGTACTTC
TRBJ1-3 . TRBV28 TRBD1 CASSPQGARNTIYF TGTGCCAGCAGTCCGCAGGGGGCGAGAAACACCATATATTTT
TRBJ2-1 . TRBV28 . CASRIRFGANEQFF TGTGCCAGCCGCATTCGATTCGGGGCCAATGAGCAGTTCTTC
TRBJ1-1 . TRBV27 . CASSLSPSAGPNTEAFF TGTGCCAGCAGTTTATCGCCATCGGCAGGGCCGAACACTGAAGCTTTCTTT
TRBJ2-7 few TRBV20-1 . CSAKTRDSSYEQYF TGCAGTGCAAAAACCCGGGACTCCTCCTACGAGCAGTACTTC
TRBJ1-6 few TRBV4-2 . CASSQDGMLEGFFSNSPLHF TGTGCCAGCAGCCAAGATGGTATGCTGGAGGGTTTTTTCTCGAATTCACCCCTCCACTTT
TRBJ1-5 . TRBV4-2 . CASSPEKGIVQPQHF TGTGCCAGCAGCCCCGAAAAGGGGATCGTGCAGCCCCAGCATTTT
TRBJ1-4 few TRBV20-1 . CSARDWQVNEKLFF TGCAGTGCTAGAGATTGGCAGGTCAACGAAAAACTGTTTTTT
TRBJ1-2 . TRBV27 . CASTSKSSYSGSVYGYTF TGTGCCAGCACCTCAAAATCCAGCTACTCAGGCTCGGTCTATGGCTACACCTTC
TRBJ2-3 few TRBV5-1 TRBD2 CASSLGGRLAGVGDTQYF TGCGCCAGCAGCTTGGGGGGGCGCCTAGCGGGAGTCGGAGATACGCAGTATTTT
TRBJ2-5 . TRBV10-3 . CAISEVLSQETQYF TGTGCCATCAGTGAGGTTCTTTCGCAAGAGACCCAGTACTTC
TRBJ2-1 . TRBV5-1 . CASSLDFKGYNEQFF TGCGCCAGCAGCTTGGATTTTAAGGGCTACAATGAGCAGTTCTTC
TRBJ1-1 . TRBV4-1 . CASSHMTGNTEAFF TGCGCCAGCAGCCATATGACAGGGAACACTGAAGCTTTCTTT
TRBJ2-3 few TRBV4-1 . CASSQVQSDTQYF TGCGCCAGCAGCCAAGTTCAATCAGATACGCAGTATTTT
TRBJ1-2 many TRBV5-1 TRBD1 CASSLAGTGLYGYTF TGTGCCAGCAGTTTAGCCGGGACAGGCCTCTATGGCTACACCTTC
TRBJ2-1 . TRBV20-1 TRBD2 CSPKSLAGTYNEQFF TGCAGTCCGAAGAGCCTAGCGGGGACGTACAATGAGCAGTTCTTC
TRBJ1-5 . TRBV6-5 TRBD1 CASSAGQGSRQPQHF TGTGCCAGCAGTGCGGGACAGGGGAGCCGTCAGCCCCAGCATTTT
TRBJ2-4 . TRBV11-2 TRBD2 CARSPRILAGTLAKNIQYF TGTGCCCGCAGCCCCCGGATACTAGCGGGAACCCTAGCCAAAAACATTCAGTACTTC
TRBJ2-7 . TRBV5-4 TRBD1 CASSRGQDYYNEQYF TGTGCCAGCAGCCGCGGACAGGATTACTACAATGAGCAGTACTTC
TRBJ2-1 . TRBV3-1 . CASSWAVLSTEQFF TGTGCCAGCAGCTGGGCGGTCCTCAGCACTGAGCAGTTCTTC
TRBJ2-5 . TRBV6-5 TRBD2 CASSRLLAGGQETQYF TGTGCCAGCAGCCGCCTACTAGCGGGGGGGCAGGAGACCCAGTACTTC
TRBJ2-3 . TRBV4-2 TRBD1 CASSQGQGMADTQYF TGTGCCAGCAGCCAGGGACAGGGAATGGCAGATACGCAGTATTTT
TRBJ2-1 many TRBV5-1 . CASSLAPYNEQFF TGTGCCAGCAGCTTAGCTCCCTACAATGAGCAGTTCTTC
TRBJ2-5 few TRBV4-1 . CASSHPQTRQQETQYF TGCGCCAGCAGCCATCCCCAAACCCGGCAGCAAGAGACCCAGTACTTC